The next 20 T cell receptor beta chains were all read from a single sample in a study of beta chain features in type 1 diabetes. What was sequenced were expressed TCRB transcripts, since all of the isolated RNA had been reverse transcribed. Only in-frame clones appear in the TCRdb table, and some are missing; sequencing was by immunoSEQ multiplex PCR. The profile shows 970,000 or so clones, 17% of them singletons. Material: naive CD4+ T cells from blood. These receptors originate from a young woman in good health.

There are a few counts of this clone. The chain joins TRBV27 to TRBJ1-2; D is unclear. Trimming removed 0 bases at V and 6 bases at J, with 8 bases between. CDR1 and CDR2 from the germline V gene are MNHEY and SMNVEV (reference sequence). This CDR3 contains 13 residues. The CDR3 region is CASSLSSVDGYTF. In DNA, the CDR3 is TGTGCCAGCAGTTTATCTAGTGTCGATGGCTACACCTTC.

The chain carries TRBV27 and TRBJ2-5, with 8 bases fitting TRBD1. In germline, CDR1 is MNHEY, CDR2 SMNVEV (reference sequence). CDR3 length equals 14 residues. J was trimmed by 3 bases and V by 8 bases; bases with no gene match: 8. For the CDR3, the DNA is TGTGCCAGCGCGGGACAGGTAAAGGAAGAGACCCAGTACTTC. Translation gives CASAGQVKEETQYF.

The sample holds one count of this clone. The junction does not match germline at one end; this may be a read error. The chain carries TRBV27 and TRBJ2-7; a possible D gene is TRBD2 (5 bases). Germline CDR1 reads MNHEY; CDR2 reads SMNVEV (reference sequence). This CDR3 region has 13 residues. For the CDR3, the DNA is TGTGCCAGCAGTTTATCCGGAACTAGGGATGTTTTGTTC. Translation: CASSLSGTRDVLF.

This clone has more than one count but fewer than ten. The chain couples TRBV25-1 to TRBJ2-7, with 11 bases identical to TRBD2. Germline V gives CDR1 MGHDK, CDR2 SYGVNS. The CDR3 contains 14 residues. Losses at the gene ends were 6 bases for V and 5 bases for J; bases not matched to a gene: 6. The CDR3 nucleotides read TGTGCCAGCAGCTTAGCGGGAGGGAACCACGAGCAGTACTTC. Its protein product is CASSLAGGNHEQYF.

J is TRBJ2-7 and V is TRBV5-6; TRBD1 agrees at 9 bases. There are 14 residues in the CDR3. V lost 4 bases and J lost 6; bases outside the gene matches: 8. CDR1 SGHDT and CDR2 YYEEEE come from the germline V gene. DNA of the CDR3: TGTGCCAGCAGCAACCGGGACAGGGTGTCCGAGCAGTACTTC. The encoded protein is CASSNRDRVSEQYF. Complete variable domain (other parts from reference TRBV5-6 and TRBJ2-7): DAGVTQSPTHLIKTRGQQVTLRCSPKSGHDTVSWYQQALGQGPQFIFQYYEEEERQRGNFPDRFSGHQFPNYSSELNVNALLLGDSALYLCASSNRDRVSEQYFGPGTRLTVT.

This clone has just a few counts. V and J are TRBV4-3 and TRBJ2-1; D is possibly TRBD1 or TRBD2 (5 bases each). This CDR3 is 16 amino acids long. Germline CDR1 is LGHNA and CDR2 is YSLEER. Trimming took off 4 bases at V and 7 bases at J, with 20 bases between the two ends. Written as DNA, the CDR3 is TGCGCCAGCAGCCCGAGGACCCTCGGGACGAAGAATGAGCAGTTCTTC. Encoded protein: CASSPRTLGTKNEQFF.

In its sample, this clone was seen a few times. V and J are TRBV18 and TRBJ1-2; no clear D gene. From germline, CDR1 is KGHSH and CDR2 LQKENI. The CDR3 runs 14 residues. Trimming removed 2 bases at V and 2 bases at J, with 9 bases between. The CDR3 nucleotides are TGTGCCAGCTCACCAGATGTTGTGAACTATGGCTACACCTTC. Protein sequence: CASSPDVVNYGYTF.

The genes are TRBV7-9 and TRBJ1-2; D uncertain. Trimming pared 5 bases from V and 3 bases from J, leaving 16 bases between. The CDR3 covers 15 residues. The germline V gene encodes CDR1 SEHNR and CDR2 FQNEAQ (reference sequence). In DNA, the CDR3 is TGTGCCAGCAGCCCACAGAGCCCAAACGACTATGGCTACACCTTC. Residues: CASSPQSPNDYGYTF.

The CDR3 DNA sequence: TGTGCCAGCAGCTTTAGCGGAAGCTCCTACAATGAGCAGTTCTTC. This sequence encodes CASSFSGSSYNEQFF. The chain is built from TRBV5-6 and TRBJ2-1; D perhaps matches TRBD2 (6 bases). Germline CDR1 reads SGHDT; CDR2 reads YYEEEE. The V gene lost 2 bases and the J gene lost 0 bases, with 9 bases spanning the gap. This CDR3 is built from 15 residues.

The chain joins TRBV18 to TRBJ2-1, with a tentative D call TRBD2 (6 bases). V lost 4 bases to trimming and J lost 7 bases, with 11 bases between them. This CDR3 comprises 13 residues. Germline V gives CDR1 KGHSH, CDR2 LQKENI. The CDR3: CASSRLRDNEQFF. CDR3 nucleotides: TGTGCCAGCTCACGGTTGCGGGATAATGAGCAGTTCTTC. The whole variable domain, filled in from reference TRBV18 and TRBJ2-1, reads NAGVMQNPRHLVRRRGQEARLRCSPMKGHSHVYWYRQLPEEGLKFMVYLQKENIIDESGMPKERFSAEFPKEGPSILRIQQVVRGDSAAYFCASSRLRDNEQFFGPGTRLTVL.

Here the CDR3 reads CASSSGTLSTDTQYF. CDR3 nucleotide sequence: TGTGCCAGCAGCTCTGGGACACTTAGCACAGATACGCAGTATTTT. This rearrangement joins TRBV5-4 to TRBJ2-3; D is possibly TRBD1 (6 bases). CDR1 SGHNT and CDR2 YYREEE come from the germline V gene (reference sequence). The CDR3 is made up of 15 amino acids. Between the trimmed V and J ends, which lost 3 bases and 0 bases, there was a span of 11 bases.

This clone was found many times. The chain couples TRBV18 to TRBJ1-3, with a weak D call TRBD1 (5 bases). The CDR3 totals 15 residues. The V gene lost 1 base and the J gene lost 2 bases, with 9 bases spanning the gap. Looked up from germline, CDR1 is KGHSH and CDR2 is LQKENI. The CDR3 nucleotides read TGTGCCAGCTCACCACAGGGGAGAACTGGAAACACCATATATTTT. Translating gives CASSPQGRTGNTIYF. The whole variable domain, remainder taken from reference TRBV18 and TRBJ1-3, is NAGVMQNPRHLVRRRGQEARLRCSPMKGHSHVYWYRQLPEEGLKFMVYLQKENIIDESGMPKERFSAEFPKEGPSILRIQQVVRGDSAAYFCASSPQGRTGNTIYFGEGSWLTVV.

This clone was detected only a few times. Written as DNA, the CDR3 is TGTGCCACCAGCAGATCTAAGATCAATGAGCAGTTCTTC. It codes for CATSRSKINEQFF. The rearrangement uses TRBV15 and TRBJ2-1; D is undetermined. V gave up 2 bases and J gave up 6 bases, with 8 bases separating them. The CDR3 has 13 amino acids. Germline V CDR1 and CDR2: LNHNV, YYDKDF (reference sequence).

This clone was seen only a few times. The chain carries TRBV4-2 and TRBJ2-7, with D possibly being TRBD1 (7 bases). The CDR3 loop spans 15 amino acids. Germline V gene lookup returns CDR1 LGHNA and CDR2 YNFKEQ. Trimming took off 0 bases at V and 7 bases at J, with 16 bases between the two ends. The CDR3 protein is CASSQEEGAVDEQYF. CDR3 coding DNA: TGTGCCAGCAGCCAAGAGGAGGGGGCGGTAGATGAGCAGTACTTC.

Here the CDR3 reads CASSHAGTGPSGANVLTF. The CDR3 DNA sequence: TGTGCCAGCAGCCACGCCGGGACAGGGCCCTCTGGGGCCAACGTCCTGACTTTC. This chain uses TRBV5-6 with TRBJ2-6; the match to TRBD1 covers 9 bases. The germline CDR1 and CDR2 sequences are SGHDT and YYEEEE. This CDR3 contains 18 residues. V shed 4 bases and J 0 bases; nucleotides not matched to a gene: 8.

The V call is TRBV28, the J call TRBJ1-2; the D is unclear. CDR3 length: 12 residues. Germline CDR1 and CDR2: MDHEN and SYDVKM. V was cut by 2 bases and J by 8 bases, with 9 bases left in between. The CDR3 loop is CASSLTLRGYTF. The CDR3 region has the DNA TGTGCCAGCAGTTTAACGTTGAGGGGCTACACCTTC.

Details on this clone: The sample contains more than one DNA sequence encoding this CDR3. J is TRBJ2-5 and V is TRBV7-2, with D unclear. Germline V gene data show CDR1 as SGHTA and CDR2 as FQGNSA. The length of the CDR3 is 12 residues. The V end was cut by 5 bases, the J end by 1 base, with 5 bases between. The DNA of the CDR3 is TGTGCCAGCAGCCCCCTCCAAGAGACCCAGTACTTC. Protein: CASSPLQETQYF.

J is TRBJ2-7 and V is TRBV27, with TRBD2 identical over 9 bases. Germline lookup yields CDR1 MNHEY and CDR2 SMNVEV (reference sequence). Germline trimming cut 5 bases from V and 5 bases from J; bases unmatched to any gene: 16. There are 17 residues in the CDR3. The CDR3 protein is CASSALPRVIAGDEQYF. CDR3 bases: TGTGCCAGCAGTGCCCTCCCACGGGTAATAGCGGGAGACGAGCAGTACTTC.

The rearrangement joins TRBV4-3 to TRBJ1-1; tentative D call: TRBD1 (5 bases). Per germline, CDR1 LGHNA and CDR2 YSLEER. The V and J ends lost 0 bases and 11 bases respectively, with 16 bases between them. CDR3 length equals 14 residues. The CDR3 here is CASSQDWGRERAFF. The CDR3 nucleotides read TGCGCCAGCAGCCAAGATTGGGGCCGGGAGAGGGCTTTCTTT.

This clone came up a few times. This sequence joins TRBV27 and TRBJ2-7, with D possibly being TRBD2 (6 bases). V was cut by 3 bases and J by 1 base, with 13 bases left in between. There are 15 residues in the CDR3. CDR1 is MNHEY, CDR2 SMNVEV, per germline (reference sequence). The CDR3 region has the DNA TGTGCCAGCAGTTTTAAGCCAGGGAGGTCCTACGAGCAGTACTTC. It yields the protein CASSFKPGRSYEQYF.